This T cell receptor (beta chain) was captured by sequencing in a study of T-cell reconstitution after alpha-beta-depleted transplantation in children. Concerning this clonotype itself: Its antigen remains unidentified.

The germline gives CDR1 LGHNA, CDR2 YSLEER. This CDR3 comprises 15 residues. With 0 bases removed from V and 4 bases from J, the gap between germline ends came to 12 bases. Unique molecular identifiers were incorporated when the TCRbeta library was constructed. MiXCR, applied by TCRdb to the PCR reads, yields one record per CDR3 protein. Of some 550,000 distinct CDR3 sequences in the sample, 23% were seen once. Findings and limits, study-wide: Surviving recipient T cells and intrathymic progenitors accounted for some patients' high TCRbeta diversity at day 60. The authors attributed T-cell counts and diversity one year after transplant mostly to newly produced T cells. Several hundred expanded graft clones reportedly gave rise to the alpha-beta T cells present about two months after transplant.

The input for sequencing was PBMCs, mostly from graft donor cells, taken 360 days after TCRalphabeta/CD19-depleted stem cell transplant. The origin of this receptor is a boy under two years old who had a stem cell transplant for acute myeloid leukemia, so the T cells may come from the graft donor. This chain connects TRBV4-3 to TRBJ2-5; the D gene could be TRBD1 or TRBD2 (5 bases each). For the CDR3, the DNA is TGCGCCAGCAGCCAAGATCGGAGAGGGGTAGAGACCCAGTACTTC. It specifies CASSQDRRGVETQYF.